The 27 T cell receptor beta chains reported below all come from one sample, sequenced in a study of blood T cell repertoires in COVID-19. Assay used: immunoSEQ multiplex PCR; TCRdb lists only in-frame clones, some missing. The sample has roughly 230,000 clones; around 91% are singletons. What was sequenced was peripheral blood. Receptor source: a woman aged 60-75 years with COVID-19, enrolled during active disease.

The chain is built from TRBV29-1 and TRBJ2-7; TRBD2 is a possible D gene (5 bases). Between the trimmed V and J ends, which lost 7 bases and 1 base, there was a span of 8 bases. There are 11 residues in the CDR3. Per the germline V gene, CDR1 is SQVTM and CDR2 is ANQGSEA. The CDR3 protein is CSARGSYEQYF. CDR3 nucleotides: TGCAGCGCCCGGGGTTCCTACGAGCAGTACTTC.

The CDR3 region is CASTDPSGGTEGYTF. The CDR3 region has the DNA TGTGCCAGCACCGACCCCAGTGGCGGGACGGAGGGCTACACCTTC. This chain joins TRBV5-4 and TRBJ1-2, with TRBD1 as a possible D gene (5 bases). Per the germline V gene, CDR1 is SGHNT and CDR2 is YYREEE (reference sequence). There are 15 residues in the CDR3. Trimming cost V 6 bases and J 8 bases, with 23 bases left between them.

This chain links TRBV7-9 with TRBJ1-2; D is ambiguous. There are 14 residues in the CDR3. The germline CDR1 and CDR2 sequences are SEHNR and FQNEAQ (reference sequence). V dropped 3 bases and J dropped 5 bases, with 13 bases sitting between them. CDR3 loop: CASSLGDTFYGYTF. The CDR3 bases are TGTGCCAGCAGCTTGGGCGACACCTTTTATGGCTACACCTTC.

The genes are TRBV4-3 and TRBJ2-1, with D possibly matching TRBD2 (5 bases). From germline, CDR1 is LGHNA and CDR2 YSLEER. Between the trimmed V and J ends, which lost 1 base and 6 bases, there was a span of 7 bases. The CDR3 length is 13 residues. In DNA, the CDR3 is TGCGCCAGCAGCCAAGGGCGGGTCAATGAGCAGTTCTTC. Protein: CASSQGRVNEQFF.

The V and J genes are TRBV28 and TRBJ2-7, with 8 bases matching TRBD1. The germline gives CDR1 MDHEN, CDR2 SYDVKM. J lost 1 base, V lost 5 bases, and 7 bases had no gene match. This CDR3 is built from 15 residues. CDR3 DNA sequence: TGTGCCAGCAGTGACAGGGGAAGTAGGTCCTACGAGCAGTACTTC. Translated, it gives CASSDRGSRSYEQYF.

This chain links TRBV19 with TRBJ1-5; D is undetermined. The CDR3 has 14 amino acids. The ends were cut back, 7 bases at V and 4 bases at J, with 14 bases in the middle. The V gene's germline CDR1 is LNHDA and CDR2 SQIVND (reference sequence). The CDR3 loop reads CASKSGIGNQPQHF. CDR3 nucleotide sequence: TGTGCCAGTAAGTCGGGAATTGGAAATCAGCCCCAGCATTTT.

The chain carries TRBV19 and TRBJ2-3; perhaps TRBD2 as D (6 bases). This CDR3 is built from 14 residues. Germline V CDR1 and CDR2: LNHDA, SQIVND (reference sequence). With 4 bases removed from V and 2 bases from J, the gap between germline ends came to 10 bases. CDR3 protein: CASSRGEVTDTQYF. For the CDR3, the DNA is TGTGCCAGTAGTAGGGGGGAAGTCACAGATACGCAGTATTTT.

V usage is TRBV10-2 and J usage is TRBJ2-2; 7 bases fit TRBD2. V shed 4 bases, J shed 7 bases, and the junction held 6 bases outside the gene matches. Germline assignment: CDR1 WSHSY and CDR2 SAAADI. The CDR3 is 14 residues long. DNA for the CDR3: TGCGCCAGCAGTGGACTAGCCGGCGTCGGGGAGCTGTTTTTT. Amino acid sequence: CASSGLAGVGELFF.

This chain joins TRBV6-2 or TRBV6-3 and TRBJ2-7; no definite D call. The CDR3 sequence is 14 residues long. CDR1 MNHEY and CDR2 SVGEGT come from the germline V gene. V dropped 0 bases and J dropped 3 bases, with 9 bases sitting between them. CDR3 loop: CASSYSVRDYEQYF. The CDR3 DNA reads TGTGCCAGCAGTTACTCGGTGAGAGACTACGAGCAGTACTTC.

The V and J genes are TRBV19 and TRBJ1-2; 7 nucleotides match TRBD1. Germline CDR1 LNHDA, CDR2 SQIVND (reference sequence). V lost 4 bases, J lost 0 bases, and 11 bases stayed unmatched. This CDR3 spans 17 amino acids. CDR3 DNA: TGTGCCAGTAGTACCCGCCCCGGGACAGTCGCTAACTATGGCTACACCTTC. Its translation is CASSTRPGTVANYGYTF.

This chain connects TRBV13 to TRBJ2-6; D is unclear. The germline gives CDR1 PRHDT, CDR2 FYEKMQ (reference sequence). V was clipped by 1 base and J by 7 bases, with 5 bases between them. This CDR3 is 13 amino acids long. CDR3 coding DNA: TGTGCCAGCAGCTTAGCCAGTGCCAACGTCCTGACTTTC. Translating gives CASSLASANVLTF.

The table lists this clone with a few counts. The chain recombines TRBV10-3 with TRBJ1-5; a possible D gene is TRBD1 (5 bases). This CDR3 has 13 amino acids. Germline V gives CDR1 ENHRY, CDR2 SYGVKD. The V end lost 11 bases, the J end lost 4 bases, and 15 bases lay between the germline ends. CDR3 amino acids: CAVSTGENQPQHF. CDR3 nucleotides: TGTGCCGTATCTACGGGGGAAAATCAGCCCCAGCATTTT.

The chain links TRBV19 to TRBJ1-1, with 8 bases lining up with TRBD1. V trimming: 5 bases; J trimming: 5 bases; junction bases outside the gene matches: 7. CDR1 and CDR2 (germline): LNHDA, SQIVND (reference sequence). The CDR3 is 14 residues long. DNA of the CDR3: TGTGCCAGTAGTCATACAGGGGGTTGGACTGAAGCTTTCTTT. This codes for CASSHTGGWTEAFF.

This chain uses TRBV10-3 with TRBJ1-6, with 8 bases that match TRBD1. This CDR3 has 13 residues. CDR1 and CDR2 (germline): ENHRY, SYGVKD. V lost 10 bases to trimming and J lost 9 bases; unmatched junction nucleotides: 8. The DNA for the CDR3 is TGTGCCACCCGAGTCCAGGGGGCTTCACCCCTCCACTTT. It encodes CATRVQGASPLHF.

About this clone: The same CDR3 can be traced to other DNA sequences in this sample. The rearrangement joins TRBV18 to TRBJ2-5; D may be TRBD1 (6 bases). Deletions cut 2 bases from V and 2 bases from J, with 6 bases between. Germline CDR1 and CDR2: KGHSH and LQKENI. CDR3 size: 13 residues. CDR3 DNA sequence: TGTGCCAGCTCACCAGGGACACAAGAGACCCAGTACTTC. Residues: CASSPGTQETQYF. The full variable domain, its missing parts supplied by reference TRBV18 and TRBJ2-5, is NAGVMQNPRHLVRRRGQEARLRCSPMKGHSHVYWYRQLPEEGLKFMVYLQKENIIDESGMPKERFSAEFPKEGPSILRIQQVVRGDSAAYFCASSPGTQETQYFGPGTRLLVL.

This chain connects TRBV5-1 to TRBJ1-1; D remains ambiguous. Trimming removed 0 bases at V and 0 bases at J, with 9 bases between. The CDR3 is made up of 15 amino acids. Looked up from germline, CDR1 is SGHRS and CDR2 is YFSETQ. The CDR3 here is CASSLGPDMNTEAFF. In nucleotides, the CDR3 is TGCGCCAGCAGCTTGGGGCCAGACATGAACACTGAAGCTTTCTTT.

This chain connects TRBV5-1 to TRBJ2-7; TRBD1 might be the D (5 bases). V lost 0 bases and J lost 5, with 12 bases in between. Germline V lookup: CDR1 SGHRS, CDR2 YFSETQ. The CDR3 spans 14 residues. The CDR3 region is CASSLVQGTDEQYF. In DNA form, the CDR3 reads TGCGCCAGCAGCTTGGTCCAGGGAACGGACGAGCAGTACTTC.

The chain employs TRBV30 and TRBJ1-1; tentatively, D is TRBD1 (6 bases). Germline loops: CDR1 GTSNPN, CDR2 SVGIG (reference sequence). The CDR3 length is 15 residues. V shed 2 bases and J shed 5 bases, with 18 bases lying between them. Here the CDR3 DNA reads TGTGCCTGGAGTCCTCAAGACAGGATCTCAACTGAAGCTTTCTTT. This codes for CAWSPQDRISTEAFF.

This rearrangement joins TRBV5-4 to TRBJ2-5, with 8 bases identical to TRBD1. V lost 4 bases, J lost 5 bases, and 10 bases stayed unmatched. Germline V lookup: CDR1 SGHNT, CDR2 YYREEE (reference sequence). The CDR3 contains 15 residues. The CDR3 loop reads CASSAGTGIWETQYF. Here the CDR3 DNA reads TGTGCCAGCAGCGCCGGGACAGGAATTTGGGAGACCCAGTACTTC.

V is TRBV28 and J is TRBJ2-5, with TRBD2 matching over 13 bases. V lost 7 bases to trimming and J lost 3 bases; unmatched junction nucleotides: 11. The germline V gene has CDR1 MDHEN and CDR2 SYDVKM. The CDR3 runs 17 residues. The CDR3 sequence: CASTLSRTSGGKETQYF. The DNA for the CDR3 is TGTGCCAGCACCTTAAGTAGGACTAGCGGGGGAAAAGAGACCCAGTACTTC.

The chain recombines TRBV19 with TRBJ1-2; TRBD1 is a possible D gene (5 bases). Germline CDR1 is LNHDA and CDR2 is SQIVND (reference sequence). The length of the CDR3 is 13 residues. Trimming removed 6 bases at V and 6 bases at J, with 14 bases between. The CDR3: CASSKGEADGYTF. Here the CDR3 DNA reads TGTGCCAGTAGCAAAGGGGAGGCGGATGGCTACACCTTC.

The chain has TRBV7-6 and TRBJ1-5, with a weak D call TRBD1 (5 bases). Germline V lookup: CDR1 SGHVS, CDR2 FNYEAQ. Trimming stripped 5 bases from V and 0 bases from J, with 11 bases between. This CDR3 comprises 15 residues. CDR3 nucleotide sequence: TGTGCCAGCAGCCCGACAGAGACTAGCAATCAGCCCCAGCATTTT. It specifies CASSPTETSNQPQHF.

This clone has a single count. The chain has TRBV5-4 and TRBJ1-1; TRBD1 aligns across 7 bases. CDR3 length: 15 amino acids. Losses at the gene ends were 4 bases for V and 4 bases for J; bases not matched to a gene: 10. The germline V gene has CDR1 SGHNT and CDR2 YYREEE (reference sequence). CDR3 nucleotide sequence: TGTGCCAGCAGCATCCGGGACAGAGGTTTCACTGAAGCTTTCTTT. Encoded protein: CASSIRDRGFTEAFF.

CDR3 DNA: TGTGCCAGTAGTATAGAGGGGAGCGGGGGACTCCGGTTAGAGCAGTTCTTC. Protein: CASSIEGSGGLRLEQFF. The rearrangement uses TRBV19 and TRBJ2-1; 8 nucleotides match TRBD2. CDR1 is LNHDA, CDR2 SQIVND, per germline (reference sequence). V lost 0 bases and J lost 10; bases outside the gene matches: 14. The CDR3 is 17 residues long.

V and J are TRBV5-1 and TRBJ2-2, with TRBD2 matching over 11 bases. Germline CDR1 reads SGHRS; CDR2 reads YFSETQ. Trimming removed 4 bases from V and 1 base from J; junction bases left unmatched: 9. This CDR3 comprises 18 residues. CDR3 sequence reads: CASSPGLAGGKNTGELFF. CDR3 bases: TGCGCCAGCAGCCCCGGGCTAGCGGGGGGCAAGAACACCGGGGAGCTGTTTTTT.

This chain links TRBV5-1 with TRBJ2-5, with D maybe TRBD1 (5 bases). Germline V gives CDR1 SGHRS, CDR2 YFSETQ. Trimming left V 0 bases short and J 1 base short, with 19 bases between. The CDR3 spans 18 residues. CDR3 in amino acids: CASSLGTLSDRSQETQYF. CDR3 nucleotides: TGCGCCAGCAGCTTGGGGACCTTGTCAGACAGATCCCAAGAGACCCAGTACTTC.

DNA for the CDR3: TGCAGCGCTGGGACAGGGGGACGGTACGAGCAGTACTTC. Protein product: CSAGTGGRYEQYF. The V gene is TRBV29-1, the J gene TRBJ2-7; 11 nucleotides align to TRBD1. V lost 7 bases and J lost 4; bases outside the gene matches: 6. The CDR3 has 13 amino acids. The germline CDR1 and CDR2 sequences are SQVTM and ANQGSEA.